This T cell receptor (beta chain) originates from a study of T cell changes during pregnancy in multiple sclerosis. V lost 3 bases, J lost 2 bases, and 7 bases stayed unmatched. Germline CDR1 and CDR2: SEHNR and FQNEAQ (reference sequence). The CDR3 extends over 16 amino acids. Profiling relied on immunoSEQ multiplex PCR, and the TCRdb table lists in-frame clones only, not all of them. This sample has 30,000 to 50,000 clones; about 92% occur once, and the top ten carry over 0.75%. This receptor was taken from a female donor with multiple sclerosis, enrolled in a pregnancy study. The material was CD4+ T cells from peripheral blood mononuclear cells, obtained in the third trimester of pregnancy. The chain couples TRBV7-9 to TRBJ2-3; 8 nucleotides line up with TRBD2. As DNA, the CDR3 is TGTGCCAGCAGCTTTCTGGGCGGGAGGATCACAGATACGCAGTATTTT. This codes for CASSFLGGRITDTQYF.